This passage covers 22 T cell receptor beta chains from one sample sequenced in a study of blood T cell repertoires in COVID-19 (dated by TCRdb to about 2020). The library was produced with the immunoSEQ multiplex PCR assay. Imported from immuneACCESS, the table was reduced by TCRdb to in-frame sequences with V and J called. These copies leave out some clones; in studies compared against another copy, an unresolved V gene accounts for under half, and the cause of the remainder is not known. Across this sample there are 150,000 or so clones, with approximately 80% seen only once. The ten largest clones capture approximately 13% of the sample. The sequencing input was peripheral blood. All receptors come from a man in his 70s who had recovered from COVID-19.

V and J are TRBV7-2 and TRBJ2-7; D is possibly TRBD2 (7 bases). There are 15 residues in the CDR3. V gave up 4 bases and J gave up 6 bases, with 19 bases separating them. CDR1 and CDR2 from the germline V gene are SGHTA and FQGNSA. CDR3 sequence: CASSSSRGRASEQYF. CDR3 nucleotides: TGTGCCAGCAGCTCCTCGAGGGGGAGGGCCTCCGAGCAGTACTTC.

The CDR3 here is CASSFIIGTGVGETQYF. The CDR3 DNA follows: TGTGCCAGCAGCTTTATTATCGGGACAGGGGTAGGGGAGACCCAGTACTTC. This chain connects TRBV5-4 to TRBJ2-5; TRBD1 matches at 10 bases. The CDR3 contains 17 residues. Trimming at V came to 2 bases and at J to 5 bases, leaving 12 bases not matched to a gene. Germline CDR1 is SGHNT and CDR2 is YYREEE (reference sequence). Variable domain in full (rest from reference TRBV5-4 and TRBJ2-5): ETGVTQSPTHLIKTRGQQVTLRCSSQSGHNTVSWYQQALGQGPQFIFQYYREEENGRGNFPPRFSGLQFPNYSSELNVNALELDDSALYLCASSFIIGTGVGETQYFGPGTRLLVL.

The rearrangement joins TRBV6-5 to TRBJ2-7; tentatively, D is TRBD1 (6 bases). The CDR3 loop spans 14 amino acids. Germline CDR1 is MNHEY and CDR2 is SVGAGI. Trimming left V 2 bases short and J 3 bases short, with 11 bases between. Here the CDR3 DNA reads TGTGCCAGCAGTTACGATTCAGGGGTCTACGAGCAGTACTTC. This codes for CASSYDSGVYEQYF.

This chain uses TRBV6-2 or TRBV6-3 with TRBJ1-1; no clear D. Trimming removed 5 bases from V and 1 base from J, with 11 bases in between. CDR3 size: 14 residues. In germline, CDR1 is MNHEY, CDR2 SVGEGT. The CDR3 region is CASSTPERNTEAFF. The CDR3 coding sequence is TGTGCCAGCAGTACCCCGGAGCGGAACACTGAAGCTTTCTTT.

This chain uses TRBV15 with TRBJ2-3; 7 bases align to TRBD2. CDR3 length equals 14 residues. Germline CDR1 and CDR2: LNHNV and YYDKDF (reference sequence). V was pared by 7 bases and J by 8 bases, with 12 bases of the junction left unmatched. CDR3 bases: TGTGCCACCATTCTAGCGGACGGTGGCGGTACGCAGTATTTT. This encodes CATILADGGGTQYF.

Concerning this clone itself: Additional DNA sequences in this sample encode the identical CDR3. This CDR3 reads CASSIDSRNTEAFF. CDR3 DNA sequence: TGTGCCAGTAGTATAGACTCCCGTAACACTGAAGCTTTCTTT. The chain couples TRBV19 to TRBJ1-1; no firm D call. This CDR3 has 14 residues. From germline, CDR1 is LNHDA and CDR2 SQIVND (reference sequence). Trimming removed 0 bases from V and 2 bases from J, with 7 bases in between.

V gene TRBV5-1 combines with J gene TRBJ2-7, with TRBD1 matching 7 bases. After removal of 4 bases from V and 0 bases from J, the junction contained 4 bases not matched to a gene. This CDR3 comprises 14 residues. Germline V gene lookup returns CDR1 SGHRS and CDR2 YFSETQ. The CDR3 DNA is TGCGCCAGCAGCCCCAGGGGGAACTCCTACGAGCAGTACTTC. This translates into CASSPRGNSYEQYF.

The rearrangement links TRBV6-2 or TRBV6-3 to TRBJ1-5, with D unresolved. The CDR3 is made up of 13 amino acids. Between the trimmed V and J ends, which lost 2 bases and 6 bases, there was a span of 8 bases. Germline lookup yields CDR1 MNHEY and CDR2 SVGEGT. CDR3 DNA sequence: TGTGCCAGCAGTTACGATGCGGGTCAGCCCCAGCATTTT. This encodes CASSYDAGQPQHF.

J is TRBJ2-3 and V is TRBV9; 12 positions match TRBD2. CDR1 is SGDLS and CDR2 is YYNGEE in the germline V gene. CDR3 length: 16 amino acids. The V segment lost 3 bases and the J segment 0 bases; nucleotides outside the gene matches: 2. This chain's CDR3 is CASSGGTSGSTDTQYF. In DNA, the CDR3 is TGTGCCAGCAGCGGAGGGACTAGCGGGAGCACAGATACGCAGTATTTT. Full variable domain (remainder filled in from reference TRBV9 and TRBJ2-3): DSGVTQTPKHLITATGQRVTLRCSPRSGDLSVYWYQQSLDQGLQFLIQYYNGEERAKGNILERFSAQQFPDLHSELNLSSLELGDSALYFCASSGGTSGSTDTQYFGPGTRLTVL.

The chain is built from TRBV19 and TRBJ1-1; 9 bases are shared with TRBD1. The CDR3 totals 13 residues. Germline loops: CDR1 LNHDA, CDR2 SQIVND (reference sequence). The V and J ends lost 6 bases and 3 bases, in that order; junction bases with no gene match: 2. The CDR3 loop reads CASRDRGHTEAFF. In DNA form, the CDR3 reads TGTGCCAGTAGGGACAGGGGCCACACTGAAGCTTTCTTT.

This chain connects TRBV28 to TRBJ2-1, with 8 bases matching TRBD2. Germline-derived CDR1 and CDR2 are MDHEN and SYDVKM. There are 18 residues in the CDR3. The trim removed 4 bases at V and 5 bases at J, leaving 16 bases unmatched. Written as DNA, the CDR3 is TGTGCCAGCAGTTCCCCCGTTGGAGCGGGAGCCCTTAACAATGAGCAGTTCTTC. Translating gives CASSSPVGAGALNNEQFF.

This CDR3 reads CASSQGAGRTYEQYF. CDR3 coding DNA: TGTGCCAGCAGCCAAGGGGCAGGGCGCACCTACGAGCAGTACTTC. The V call is TRBV3-1 (or the pseudogene TRBV3-2), the J call TRBJ2-7; a possible D gene is TRBD1 (5 bases). The CDR3 extends over 15 amino acids. CDR1 and CDR2 from the germline V gene are LGHDT and YNNKEL (reference sequence). Trimming stripped 1 base from V and 2 bases from J, with 12 bases between.

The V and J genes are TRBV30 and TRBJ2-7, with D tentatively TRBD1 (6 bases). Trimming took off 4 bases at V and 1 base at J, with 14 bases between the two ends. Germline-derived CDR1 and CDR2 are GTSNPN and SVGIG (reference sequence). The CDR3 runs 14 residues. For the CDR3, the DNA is TGTGCCTGGAAACCTGGGACATCGTCCTACGAGCAGTACTTC. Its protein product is CAWKPGTSSYEQYF.

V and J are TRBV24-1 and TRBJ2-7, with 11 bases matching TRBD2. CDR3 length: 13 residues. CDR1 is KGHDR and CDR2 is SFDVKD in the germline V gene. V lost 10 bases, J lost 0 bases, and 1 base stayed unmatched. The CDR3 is CATGTSGSYEQYF. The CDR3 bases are TGTGCCACTGGGACTAGCGGCTCCTACGAGCAGTACTTC.

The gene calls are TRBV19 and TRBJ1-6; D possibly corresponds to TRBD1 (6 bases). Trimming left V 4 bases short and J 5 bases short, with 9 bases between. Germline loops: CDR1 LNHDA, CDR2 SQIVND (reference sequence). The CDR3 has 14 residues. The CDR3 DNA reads TGTGCCAGTAGTAACCGGGACAATAATTCACCCCTCCACTTT. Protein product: CASSNRDNNSPLHF.

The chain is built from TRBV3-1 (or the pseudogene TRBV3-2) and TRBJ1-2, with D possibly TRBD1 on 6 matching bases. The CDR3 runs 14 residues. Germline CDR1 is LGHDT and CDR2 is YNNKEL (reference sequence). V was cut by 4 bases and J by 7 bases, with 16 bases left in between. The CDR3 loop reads CASSPGQTGGGYTF. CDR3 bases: TGTGCCAGCAGCCCCGGACAGACCGGCGGTGGCTACACCTTC.

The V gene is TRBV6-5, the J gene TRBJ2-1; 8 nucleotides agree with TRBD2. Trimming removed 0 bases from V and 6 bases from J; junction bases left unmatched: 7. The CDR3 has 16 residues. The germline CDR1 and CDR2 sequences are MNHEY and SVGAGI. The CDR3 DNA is TGTGCCAGCAGTTACTCGTATCGGGGACTAGGCAATGAGCAGTTCTTC. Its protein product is CASSYSYRGLGNEQFF.

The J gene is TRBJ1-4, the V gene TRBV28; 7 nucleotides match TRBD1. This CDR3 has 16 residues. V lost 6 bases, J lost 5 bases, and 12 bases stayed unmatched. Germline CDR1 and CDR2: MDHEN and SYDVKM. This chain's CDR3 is CASSSLRGQRNEKLFF. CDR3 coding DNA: TGTGCCAGCAGCTCGCTCCGGGGACAGAGAAATGAAAAACTGTTTTTT.

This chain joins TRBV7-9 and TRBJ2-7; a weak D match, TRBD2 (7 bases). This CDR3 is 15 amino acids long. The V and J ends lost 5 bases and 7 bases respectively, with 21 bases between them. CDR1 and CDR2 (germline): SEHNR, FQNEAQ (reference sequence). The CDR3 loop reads CASSHGGGGRGEQYF. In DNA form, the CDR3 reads TGTGCCAGCAGCCATGGCGGGGGCGGGAGAGGGGAGCAGTACTTC. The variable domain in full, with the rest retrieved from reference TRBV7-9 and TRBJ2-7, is DTGVSQNPRHKITKRGQNVTFRCDPISEHNRLYWYRQTLGQGPEFLTYFQNEAQLEKSRLLSDRFSAERPKGSFSTLEIQRTEQGDSAMYLCASSHGGGGRGEQYFGPGTRLTVT.

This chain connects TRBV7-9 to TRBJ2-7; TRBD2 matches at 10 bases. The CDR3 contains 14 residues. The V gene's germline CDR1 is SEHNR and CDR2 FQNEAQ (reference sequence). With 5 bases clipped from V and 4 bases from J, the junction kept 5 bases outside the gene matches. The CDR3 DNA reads TGTGCCAGCAGCGCCGCTAGCGGGGGTTACGAGCAGTACTTC. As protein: CASSAASGGYEQYF.

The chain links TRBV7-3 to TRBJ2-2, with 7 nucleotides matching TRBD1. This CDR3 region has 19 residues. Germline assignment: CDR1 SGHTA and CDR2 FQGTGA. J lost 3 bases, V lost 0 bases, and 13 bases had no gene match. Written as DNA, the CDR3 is TGTGCCAGCAGCTTAACCCGACAATCAGAGGGGGCGGACACCGGGGAGCTGTTTTTT. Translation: CASSLTRQSEGADTGELFF.

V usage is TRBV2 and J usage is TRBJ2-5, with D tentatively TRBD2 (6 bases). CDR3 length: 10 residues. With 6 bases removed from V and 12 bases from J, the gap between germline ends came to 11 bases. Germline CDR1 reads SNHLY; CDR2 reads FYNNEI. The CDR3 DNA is TGTGCCAGCAGGGGGGGAGCCAAGTACTTC. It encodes CASRGGAKYF. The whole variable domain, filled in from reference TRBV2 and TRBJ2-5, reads EPEVTQTPSHQVTQMGQEVILRCVPISNHLYFYWYRQILGQKVEFLVSFYNNEISEKSEIFDDQFSVERPDGSNFTLKIRSTKLEDSAMYFCASRGGAKYFGPGTRLLVL.